This T cell receptor beta chain was obtained from a study of blood T cell repertoires in COVID-19. The overall study: Sites across the United States, Italy and Spain contributed samples from acute and convalescent COVID-19. T cells, B-cell-depleted T cells, or PBMCs supplied cDNA or gDNA.

Per the original data handling: By means of reference gene primer amplification, nucleated cell counts were estimated. Data came from immunoSEQ multiplex PCR; TCRdb stores just in-frame clones and leaves some out. That table gives V, J and clone size, and the DNA gave D and trimming. The sample gives 45,000 to 70,000 clones, roughly 86% of which show up once; more than 8% is in the top ten. CDR3 size: 13 residues. Germline-derived CDR1 and CDR2 are SNHLY and FYNNEI. V lost 11 bases and J lost 8, with 18 bases in between. This clone was recorded once. The chain combines TRBV2 with TRBJ1-4; possibly TRBD1 for D (5 bases). The sequence was collected from a woman of 80 years or more with acute or convalescent COVID-19. Material for sequencing was peripheral blood. CDR3 bases: TGTGCCGGGCGGACCGGGGAGGGGGAAAAACTGTTTTTT. Translating gives CAGRTGEGEKLFF.